The entry below gives a single T cell receptor (beta chain) sequence along with its context. The antigen it binds to is not known. The sample holds no much larger clone one base away, and base qualities are not on file. The donors were included in the validation cohort of approximately 120 subjects, a group kept apart from the roughly 690-subject first cohort. The entry originates in a study of cytomegalovirus exposure and HLA in healthy donors (dated by TCRdb to the late 2010s). Some background on the complete study: According to a later analysis, one platform produced both the approximately 110 validation repertoires and the 666 repertoires of the first cohort. To predict cytomegalovirus infection status, the study combined high-throughput TCR immunosequencing, statistical association of individual TCRs with disease status, and machine learning. Besides the first cohort of 550 to 750 subjects, a separate validation cohort made up of 95 to 150 different subjects was used. The study was designed to test whether signatures of past pathogen exposure could be identified by cataloging public T cell receptors. The investigation overall reported the following: All 120 repertoires were used to score co-occurrence in the validation cohort in a later analysis, because that analysis had no HLA typing for the cohort. In the study, around 160 TCR beta chains were listed as associated with cytomegalovirus. The classifier was reported to diagnose cytomegalovirus status with high specificity and sensitivity in both the original and validation cohorts. Of the cluster scores, roughly 95% were above 0 in a later analysis, which found that TCRs clustered in the first cohort also tended to co-occur in the 90 to 150 validation repertoires. Most TCR sequences were seen in very few donors, while some public TCRs were found in many individuals. The authors suggested that the approach could potentially be generalized to other disease states and immunological phenotypes. A few of the identified cytomegalovirus-associated TCR beta chains were confirmed in vitro to be specific for cytomegalovirus antigens.

The library relied on the immunoSEQ multiplex PCR assay. For the original study's pipeline: To diagnose cytomegalovirus status from the catalog of TCR beta chain sequences, a statistical classification framework was built. The immuneACCESS repertoire file appears here via TCRdb, limited to in-frame rearrangements. These files lack a portion of the clones; in checked studies, under half of the deficit traces to unresolved V genes, and the cause of the others is not known. V, J and clone size are taken as reported in that table, and D and trimming were inferred from the DNA itself. The table for this sample lists roughly 130,000 clones; roughly 81% of them were counted only once. Together, the top ten hold more than 1.4% of the sample. The CDR3 sequence holds 14 residues, the cysteine and phenylalanine included. Solely the CDR3 DNA is kept, with 42 bases framed from the first base. The germline V gene yields MNHEY for CDR1 and SVGAGI for CDR2. V loses 7 bases, J loses 7 bases, and the germline ends lie 19 bases apart.

This clonotype was obtained from a woman aged 30 to 39 in good health and CMV-seronegative. The sample consisted of PBMCs. The V gene is TRBV6-5 and the J gene is TRBJ1-2, with no D gene named confidently. The DNA sequence follows: TGTGCCAGCACCCAAGGTTACGTCCCGGGTGGCTACACCTTC. It specifies CASTQGYVPGGYTF.